Presented here are 22 T cell receptor beta chains from one specimen sequenced in a study of T-cell memory formation after mild COVID-19. TCRdb ran MiXCR on the 5' RACE reads and lists one entry per CDR3 protein. This sample carries roughly 250,000 distinct CDR3 sequences, around 15% of them seen once, and the ten largest clones take around 23%. Specimen: PBMCs or a T cell subset sorted from them (not recorded which). These receptors were obtained from a young man who had mild COVID-19 (a few samples of this study predate the infection). Cell type and time point are not known.

This clonotype has at least ten counts. CDR3: CASSSNYGYTF. The CDR3 DNA reads TGTGCCAGCAGCTCCAACTATGGCTACACCTTC. The rearrangement links TRBV7-2 to TRBJ1-2; unclear D gene. Trimming shortened V by 4 bases and J by 2 bases, and 2 bases separated the two germline ends. In germline, CDR1 is SGHTA, CDR2 FQGNSA. The CDR3 consists of 11 residues.

This clonotype was seen ten or more times. The rearrangement uses TRBV4-3 and TRBJ2-7; D could derive from TRBD1 or TRBD2 (5 bases each). Per germline, CDR1 LGHNA and CDR2 YSLEER. The CDR3 contains 16 residues. V was shortened by 4 bases and J by 0 bases, with 16 bases between the two germline ends. CDR3 region: CASSRGHGDRSYEQYF. The CDR3 DNA sequence: TGCGCCAGCAGCCGCGGACACGGGGACCGCTCCTACGAGCAGTACTTC.

This clonotype was seen more than once but under ten times. The genes are TRBV7-2 and TRBJ1-5; D unresolved. Germline CDR1 and CDR2: SGHTA and FQGNSA. The V end lost 2 bases, the J end lost 9 bases, and 11 bases lay between the germline ends. CDR3 size: 13 residues. CDR3 sequence reads: CASSLRVRTPQHF. CDR3 nucleotide sequence: TGTGCCAGCAGCTTACGGGTGAGGACGCCCCAGCATTTT. The full variable domain, with the rest looked up from reference TRBV7-2 and TRBJ1-5, is GAGVSQSPSNKVTEKGKDVELRCDPISGHTALYWYRQSLGQGLEFLIYFQGNSAPDKSGLPSDRFSAERTGGSVSTLTIQRTQQEDSAVYLCASSLRVRTPQHFGDGTRLSIL.

The V gene is TRBV7-2, the J gene TRBJ2-2; TRBD1 or TRBD2 may be the D gene (6 bases each). Germline CDR1 reads SGHTA; CDR2 reads FQGNSA. The CDR3 covers 14 residues. V lost 6 bases, J lost 4 bases, and 12 bases lay in between. As DNA, the CDR3 is TGTGCCAGCAGGATAGGGGGGCGCACCGGGGAGCTGTTTTTT. This encodes CASRIGGRTGELFF.

In this sample, this clonotype turned up once. The V and J genes are TRBV5-1 and TRBJ2-1; 10 nucleotides align to TRBD2. This CDR3 contains 17 residues. Germline trimming cut 1 base from V and 4 bases from J; bases unmatched to any gene: 8. From germline, CDR1 is SGHRS and CDR2 YFSETQ. The CDR3 spells CASSLSPAGGPYNEQFF. CDR3 bases: TGCGCCAGCAGCTTGTCACCAGCGGGGGGGCCATACAATGAGCAGTTCTTC.

The sample holds a few counts of this clonotype. The rearrangement uses TRBV2 and TRBJ1-3, with D possibly TRBD1 on 5 matching bases. This CDR3 comprises 15 residues. V was shortened by 2 bases and J by 4 bases, with 12 bases between the two germline ends. The germline gives CDR1 SNHLY, CDR2 FYNNEI. CDR3 coding DNA: TGTGCCAGCAGTGAACAGGGTATGGGAGGAAACACCATATATTTT. This codes for CASSEQGMGGNTIYF.

This clonotype was seen a few times. The rearrangement uses TRBV20-1 and TRBJ1-2, with D hard to call. The CDR3 has 11 amino acids. Per germline, CDR1 DFQATT and CDR2 SNEGSKA (reference sequence). V lost 3 bases and J 7 bases, leaving 9 bases between the germline ends. Written as DNA, the CDR3 is TGCAGTGCTAGTGGGGAAGGTGGCTACACCTTC. This translates into CSASGEGGYTF.

This rearrangement joins TRBV12-3 or TRBV12-4 to TRBJ2-3, with a weak D call TRBD1 (6 bases). The CDR3 loop spans 11 amino acids. Trimming left V 7 bases short and J 4 bases short, with 6 bases between. This CDR3 reads CASNRADTQYF. The CDR3 bases are TGTGCCAGCAACAGGGCAGATACGCAGTATTTT.

The V call is TRBV10-3, the J call TRBJ1-5, with 7 bases identical to TRBD1. This CDR3 region has 13 residues. Germline CDR1 reads ENHRY; CDR2 reads SYGVKD. The J segment lost 7 bases and the V segment lost 6 bases, leaving 6 bases of the junction unmatched. DNA of the CDR3: TGTGCCATCAGCAGGGGGGAAAAACAGCCCCAGCATTTT. Translation gives CAISRGEKQPQHF.

At least ten counts were recorded for this clonotype. The V call is TRBV20-1, the J call TRBJ2-7; D not certain. CDR3 size: 14 residues. With 0 bases removed from V and 2 bases from J, the gap between germline ends came to 11 bases. Germline CDR1 reads DFQATT; CDR2 reads SNEGSKA (reference sequence). The CDR3 bases are TGCAGTGCTAGAGATTCAGTAAGGCCCTACGAGCAGTACTTC. Its translation: CSARDSVRPYEQYF.

This clonotype was counted a few times. The V and J genes are TRBV5-4 and TRBJ1-6; D is ambiguous. Trimming removed 4 bases from V and 7 bases from J, with 12 bases in between. This CDR3 comprises 14 residues. Germline V CDR1 and CDR2: SGHNT, YYREEE (reference sequence). The chain's CDR3 is CASSNGRENSPLHF. The CDR3 DNA reads as TGTGCCAGCAGCAACGGACGGGAGAATTCACCCCTCCACTTT.

This clonotype was seen only a few times. The V gene is TRBV5-1, the J gene TRBJ2-3, with 7 bases matching TRBD2. Germline lookup yields CDR1 SGHRS and CDR2 YFSETQ. J was trimmed by 6 bases and V by 4 bases; bases with no gene match: 11. The CDR3 is 15 amino acids. CDR3 coding DNA: TGCGCCAGCAGCACCCAGCCTTCCGGGGGGGATACGCAGTATTTT. Translated, it gives CASSTQPSGGDTQYF.

The rearrangement links TRBV6-2 or TRBV6-3 to TRBJ1-5; D remains unclear. Trimming removed 0 bases at V and 3 bases at J, with 12 bases between. The CDR3 has 16 amino acids. CDR1 is MNHEY and CDR2 is SVGEGT in the germline V gene. CDR3 in DNA: TGTGCCAGCAGTTACTCGATGGGTTTTAACAATCAGCCCCAGCATTTT. The encoded protein is CASSYSMGFNNQPQHF.

The sample holds a few counts of this clonotype. V usage is TRBV12-3 or TRBV12-4 and J usage is TRBJ1-2; no firm D call. The ends were cut back, 3 bases at V and 3 bases at J, with 5 bases in the middle. The CDR3 consists of 12 residues. CDR3 sequence (DNA): TGTGCCAGCAGTTTGAGGGACTATGGCTACACCTTC. Residues: CASSLRDYGYTF.

This clonotype was observed a few times. The CDR3 reads CASSHGSGESSGANVLTF. The DNA of the CDR3 is TGTGCCAGCAGCCACGGCTCGGGGGAGTCCTCTGGGGCCAACGTCCTGACTTTC. This sequence joins TRBV3-1 and TRBJ2-6, with D possibly matching TRBD2 (6 bases). Trimming shortened V by 3 bases and J by 0 bases, and 15 bases separated the two germline ends. The germline CDR1 and CDR2 sequences are LGHDT and YNNKEL (reference sequence). The CDR3 is made up of 18 amino acids.

This clonotype was seen many times. V and J are TRBV7-2 and TRBJ1-1; 8 bases match TRBD1. The CDR3 covers 14 residues. The germline V gene has CDR1 SGHTA and CDR2 FQGNSA. J was trimmed by 9 bases and V by 5 bases; bases with no gene match: 11. In nucleotides, the CDR3 is TGTGCCAGCAGCACCCTAGACAGGGGCTCGAAAGCTTTCTTT. This codes for CASSTLDRGSKAFF. Full variable domain (outside the CDR3, taken from reference TRBV7-2 and TRBJ1-1): GAGVSQSPSNKVTEKGKDVELRCDPISGHTALYWYRQSLGQGLEFLIYFQGNSAPDKSGLPSDRFSAERTGGSVSTLTIQRTQQEDSAVYLCASSTLDRGSKAFFGQGTRLTVV.

V is TRBV4-1 and J is TRBJ2-7, with D possibly being TRBD1 or TRBD2 (5 bases each). The CDR3 sequence is 16 residues long. Germline V gene data show CDR1 as MGHRA and CDR2 as YSYEKL. Trimming stripped 4 bases from V and 5 bases from J, with 21 bases between. CDR3 in DNA: TGCGCCAGCAGCCCAGGGAGTGGCATAGGCATCGACGAGCAGTACTTC. Amino acids: CASSPGSGIGIDEQYF.

This clonotype was seen a few times. V gene TRBV29-1 combines with J gene TRBJ2-2; D uncertain. The V gene's germline CDR1 is SQVTM and CDR2 ANQGSEA. The CDR3 runs to 13 residues. Between the trimmed V and J ends, which lost 2 bases and 0 bases, there was a span of 4 bases. The CDR3 is CSVEWSNTGELFF. CDR3 sequence (DNA): TGCAGCGTTGAATGGTCGAACACCGGGGAGCTGTTTTTT.

This clonotype was found a few times. An end of the junction does not agree with germline; a read error may underlie this. The chain has TRBV4-3 and TRBJ1-5; D is unclear. CDR1 LGHNA and CDR2 YSLEER come from the germline V gene. This CDR3 region has 13 residues. The CDR3: CASSQVGFGPHHF. The CDR3 DNA sequence: TGCGCCAGCAGCCAAGTCGGGTTCGGCCCCCACCATTTT.

V and J are TRBV7-2 and TRBJ2-5; a weak D match, TRBD1 (6 bases). CDR3 length: 14 residues. The V and J ends lost 5 bases and 2 bases respectively, with 12 bases between them. Per germline, CDR1 SGHTA and CDR2 FQGNSA. The CDR3 loop is CASSTDRLQETQYF. The CDR3 DNA is TGTGCCAGCAGCACAGACAGGCTTCAAGAGACCCAGTACTTC.

The chain couples TRBV7-2 to TRBJ2-2; the D gene is possibly TRBD2 (5 bases). The CDR3 consists of 16 residues. CDR1 is SGHTA, CDR2 FQGNSA, per germline. Trimming took 6 bases from V and 4 from J, leaving 18 bases between them. The CDR3 region is CASSTFVGGVTGELFF. For the CDR3, the DNA is TGTGCCAGCAGTACCTTTGTTGGAGGAGTCACCGGGGAGCTGTTTTTT.

The chain uses TRBV29-1 and TRBJ1-2, with no clear D. Trimming took 2 bases from V and 2 from J, leaving 9 bases between them. Germline V gene lookup returns CDR1 SQVTM and CDR2 ANQGSEA. The CDR3 loop spans 13 amino acids. The CDR3, as DNA: TGCAGCGTTGAAAAGGCAGGAAACTATGGCTACACCTTC. Translation: CSVEKAGNYGYTF.